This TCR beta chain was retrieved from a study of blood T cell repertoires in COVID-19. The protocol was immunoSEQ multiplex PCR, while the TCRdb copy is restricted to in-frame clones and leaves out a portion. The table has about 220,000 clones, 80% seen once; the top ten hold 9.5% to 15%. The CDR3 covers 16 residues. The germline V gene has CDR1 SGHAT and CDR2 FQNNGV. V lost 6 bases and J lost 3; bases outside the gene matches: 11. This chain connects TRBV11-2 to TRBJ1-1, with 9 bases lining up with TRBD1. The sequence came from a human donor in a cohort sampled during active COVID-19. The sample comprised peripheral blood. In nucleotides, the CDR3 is TGTGCCAGCAGAACTTGGGACAGGGAGCGGGACACTGAAGCTTTCTTT. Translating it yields CASRTWDRERDTEAFF.